The clone carrying this T cell receptor beta chain showed up many times. Its target is not known. The data belong to a study of T cells in Graves' hyperthyroidism and ophthalmopathy. Findings of the study overall: Most clonotypes that expanded in the thyroid above 0.001 also showed up in blood.

There were TCR beta CDR3 regions amplified from RNA transcripts. First-round RT-PCR of the TCR CDR3 relied on the HTBI primer set. TCRdb passed the multiplex PCR reads through MiXCR, listing each CDR3 protein once. The sample lists about 420,000 distinct CDR3 sequences; approximately 14% were seen once. Stable disease denoted Graves' hyperthyroidism without ophthalmopathy progression within 18 months. There are 13 residues in the CDR3. Between the trimmed V and J ends, which lost 3 bases and 6 bases, there was a span of 10 bases. The sequenced sample consisted of blood. The origin of this receptor is a woman younger than 35 with Graves' hyperthyroidism. J is TRBJ2-3 and V is TRBV12-3 or TRBV12-4; D gene uncertain. CDR3 DNA sequence: TGTGCCAGCAGTTTTGGAAGGTTTGATACGCAGTATTTT. Protein product: CASSFGRFDTQYF.